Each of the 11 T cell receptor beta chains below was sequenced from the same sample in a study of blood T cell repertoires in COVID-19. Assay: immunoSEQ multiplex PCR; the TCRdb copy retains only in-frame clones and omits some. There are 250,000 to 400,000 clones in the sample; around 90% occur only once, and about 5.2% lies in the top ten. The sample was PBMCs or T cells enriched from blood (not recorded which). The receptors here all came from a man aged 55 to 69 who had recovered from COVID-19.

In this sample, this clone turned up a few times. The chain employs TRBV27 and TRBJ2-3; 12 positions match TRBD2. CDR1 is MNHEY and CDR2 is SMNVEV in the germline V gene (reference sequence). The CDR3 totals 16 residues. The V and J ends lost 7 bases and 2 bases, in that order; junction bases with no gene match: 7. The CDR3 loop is CASTQGLAGLTDTQYF. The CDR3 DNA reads TGTGCCAGCACCCAAGGACTAGCGGGACTCACAGATACGCAGTATTTT.

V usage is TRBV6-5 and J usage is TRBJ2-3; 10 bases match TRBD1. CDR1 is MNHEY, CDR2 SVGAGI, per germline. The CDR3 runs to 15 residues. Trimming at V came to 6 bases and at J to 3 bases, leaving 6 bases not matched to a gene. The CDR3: CASSSGTGATDTQYF. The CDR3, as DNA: TGTGCCAGCAGCTCCGGGACAGGGGCTACAGATACGCAGTATTTT.

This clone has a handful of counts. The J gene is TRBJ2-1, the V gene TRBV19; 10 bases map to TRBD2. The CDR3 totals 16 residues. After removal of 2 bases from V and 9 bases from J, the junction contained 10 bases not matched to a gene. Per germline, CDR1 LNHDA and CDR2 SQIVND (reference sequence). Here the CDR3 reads CASSIKSSGSWGEQFF. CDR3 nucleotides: TGTGCCAGTAGTATAAAATCTAGCGGGAGTTGGGGTGAGCAGTTCTTC.

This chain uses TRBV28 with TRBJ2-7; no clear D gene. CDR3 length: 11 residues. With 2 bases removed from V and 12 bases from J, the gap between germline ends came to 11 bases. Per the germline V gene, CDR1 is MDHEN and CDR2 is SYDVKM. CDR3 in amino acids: CASSLQDVPYF. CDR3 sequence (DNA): TGTGCCAGCAGTTTACAGGATGTCCCGTACTTC.

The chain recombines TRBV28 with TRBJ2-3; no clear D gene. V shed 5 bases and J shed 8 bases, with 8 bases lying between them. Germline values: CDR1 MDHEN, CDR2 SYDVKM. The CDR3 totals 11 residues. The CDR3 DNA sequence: TGTGCCAGCAGTGGCTTTGGTACGCAGTATTTT. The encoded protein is CASSGFGTQYF.

The CDR3 protein is CASSLDPVRTFSGGYTF. DNA for the CDR3: TGTGCCAGCAGCTTAGATCCCGTCCGGACATTTTCTGGCGGCTACACCTTC. V usage is TRBV11-2 and J usage is TRBJ1-2; tentatively, D is TRBD1 (5 bases). Germline V CDR1 and CDR2: SGHAT, FQNNGV. This CDR3 spans 17 amino acids. V lost 0 bases, J lost 8 bases, and 22 bases lay in between.

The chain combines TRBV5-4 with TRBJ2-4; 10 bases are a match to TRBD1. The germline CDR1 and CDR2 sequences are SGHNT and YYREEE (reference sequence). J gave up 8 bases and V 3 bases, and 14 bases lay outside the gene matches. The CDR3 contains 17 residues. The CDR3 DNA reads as TGTGCCAGCAGCTCGGATTTGACAGGGGGCCGTCGAGACATTCAGTACTTC. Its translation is CASSSDLTGGRRDIQYF.

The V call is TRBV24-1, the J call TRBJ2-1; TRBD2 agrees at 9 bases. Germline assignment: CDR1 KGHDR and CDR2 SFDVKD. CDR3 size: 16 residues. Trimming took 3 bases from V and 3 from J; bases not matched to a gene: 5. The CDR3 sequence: CATSDQAGGIYNEQFF. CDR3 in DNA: TGTGCCACCAGTGATCAGGCGGGAGGGATCTACAATGAGCAGTTCTTC.

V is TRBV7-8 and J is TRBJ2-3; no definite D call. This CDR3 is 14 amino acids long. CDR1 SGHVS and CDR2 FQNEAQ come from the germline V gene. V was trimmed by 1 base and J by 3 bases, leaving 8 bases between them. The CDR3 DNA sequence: TGTGCCAGCAGCTTAGGCAGACAAACAGATACGCAGTATTTT. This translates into CASSLGRQTDTQYF.

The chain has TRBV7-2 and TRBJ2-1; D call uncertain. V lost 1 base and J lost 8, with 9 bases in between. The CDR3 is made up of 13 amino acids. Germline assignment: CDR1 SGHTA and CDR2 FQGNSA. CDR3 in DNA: TGTGCCAGCAGCTTAGTTAGAGGCGATGAGCAGTTCTTC. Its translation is CASSLVRGDEQFF.

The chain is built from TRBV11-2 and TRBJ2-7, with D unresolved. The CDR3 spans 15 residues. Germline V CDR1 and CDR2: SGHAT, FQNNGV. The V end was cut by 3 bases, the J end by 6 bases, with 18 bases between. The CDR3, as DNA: TGTGCCAGCAGCTTGGGCCATTACGGTCTCCGCGAGCAGTACTTC. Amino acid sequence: CASSLGHYGLREQYF. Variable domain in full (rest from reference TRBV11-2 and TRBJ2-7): EAGVAQSPRYKIIEKRQSVAFWCNPISGHATLYWYQQILGQGPKLLIQFQNNGVVDDSQLPKDRFSAERLKGVDSTLKIQPAKLEDSAVYLCASSLGHYGLREQYFGPGTRLTVT.